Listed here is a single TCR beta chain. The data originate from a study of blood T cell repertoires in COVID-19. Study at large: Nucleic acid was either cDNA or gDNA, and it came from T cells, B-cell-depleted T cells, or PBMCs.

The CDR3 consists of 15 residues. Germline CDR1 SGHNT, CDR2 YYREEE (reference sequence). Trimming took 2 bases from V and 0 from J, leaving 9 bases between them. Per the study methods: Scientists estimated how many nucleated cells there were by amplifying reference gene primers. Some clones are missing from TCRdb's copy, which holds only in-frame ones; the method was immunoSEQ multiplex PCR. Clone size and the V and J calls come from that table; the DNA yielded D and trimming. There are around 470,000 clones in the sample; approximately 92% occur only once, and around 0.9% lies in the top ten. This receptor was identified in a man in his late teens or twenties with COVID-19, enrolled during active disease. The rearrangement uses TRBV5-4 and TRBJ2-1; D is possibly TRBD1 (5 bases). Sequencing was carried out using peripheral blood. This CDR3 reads CASSFRTSSYNEQFF. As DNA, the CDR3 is TGTGCCAGCAGCTTCCGGACAAGCTCCTACAATGAGCAGTTCTTC.